The 11 T cell receptor beta chains below were found in one sample sequenced in a study of cytomegalovirus exposure and HLA in healthy donors. Libraries were prepared by immunoSEQ multiplex PCR; TCRdb keeps only in-frame clonotypes and omits some of them. Here the sample spans a few hundred thousand clones, approximately 80% being singletons. Sequencing was done on a sample of PBMCs. The receptors originated from a woman under 40 in good health and CMV-seropositive.

This rearrangement joins TRBV28 to TRBJ1-1; 7 bases are shared with TRBD1. This CDR3 has 15 amino acids. CDR1 is MDHEN, CDR2 SYDVKM, per germline. Germline trimming cut 3 bases from V and 4 bases from J; bases unmatched to any gene: 8. CDR3 nucleotide sequence: TGTGCCAGCAGTTTGGGCTCAGGGGGAAGCACTGAAGCTTTCTTT. The encoded protein is CASSLGSGGSTEAFF.

This clone has more than one count but fewer than ten. The chain uses TRBV5-1 and TRBJ2-2; 9 bases are shared with TRBD2. CDR1 and CDR2 from the germline V gene are SGHRS and YFSETQ. V dropped 2 bases and J dropped 1; count of bases not matched to a gene: 3. This CDR3 has 16 amino acids. The CDR3, as DNA: TGCGCCAGCAGCTTCCTAGCGGGAAAGAACACCGGGGAGCTGTTTTTT. Its translation is CASSFLAGKNTGELFF. Based on the CDR3 plus reference TRBV5-1 and TRBJ2-2, the full variable domain is KAGVTQTPRYLIKTRGQQVTLSCSPISGHRSVSWYQQTPGQGLQFLFEYFSETQRNKGNFPGRFSGRQFSNSRSEMNVSTLELGDSALYLCASSFLAGKNTGELFFGEGSRLTVL.

There are a few counts of this clone. The CDR3 nucleotides read TGTGCCAGCACCCCCGGAGGGGGAGATACGCAGTATTTT. Residues: CASTPGGGDTQYF. V gene TRBV7-9 combines with J gene TRBJ2-3; D possibly matches TRBD1 or TRBD2 (6 bases each). Trimming stripped 7 bases from V and 5 bases from J, with 13 bases between. The CDR3 sequence is 13 residues long. Germline V CDR1 and CDR2: SEHNR, FQNEAQ (reference sequence).

J is TRBJ2-2 and V is TRBV4-1; D may correspond to TRBD1 or TRBD2 (5 bases each). V lost 4 bases to trimming and J lost 6 bases, with 15 bases between them. The germline V gene has CDR1 MGHRA and CDR2 YSYEKL. The CDR3 is made up of 15 amino acids. CDR3 sequence reads: CASSRKSGTAGELFF. The CDR3 DNA follows: TGCGCCAGCAGCCGAAAAAGTGGGACGGCCGGGGAGCTGTTTTTT.

The chain uses TRBV18 and TRBJ1-1, with no clear D. CDR1 KGHSH and CDR2 LQKENI come from the germline V gene. Between the trimmed V and J ends, which lost 3 bases and 0 bases, there was a span of 5 bases. The CDR3 is 13 residues long. The CDR3 sequence: CASSPGMNTEAFF. The CDR3 DNA is TGTGCCAGCTCACCCGGTATGAACACTGAAGCTTTCTTT. Combining the CDR3 with reference TRBV18 and TRBJ1-1 gives the whole variable domain NAGVMQNPRHLVRRRGQEARLRCSPMKGHSHVYWYRQLPEEGLKFMVYLQKENIIDESGMPKERFSAEFPKEGPSILRIQQVVRGDSAAYFCASSPGMNTEAFFGQGTRLTVV.

The gene calls are TRBV29-1 and TRBJ1-3; 8 bases line up with TRBD1. The germline gives CDR1 SQVTM, CDR2 ANQGSEA. The CDR3 consists of 13 residues. After removal of 7 bases from V and 0 bases from J, the junction contained 2 bases not matched to a gene. CDR3 nucleotides: TGCAGCGCGGGACAGGACTCTGGAAACACCATATATTTT. As protein: CSAGQDSGNTIYF.

V usage is TRBV30 and J usage is TRBJ2-5; D uncertain. Germline V gives CDR1 GTSNPN, CDR2 SVGIG (reference sequence). This CDR3 is built from 14 residues. Trimming removed 0 bases at V and 5 bases at J, with 13 bases between. The CDR3 spells CAWSVSWFGETQYF. CDR3 in DNA: TGTGCCTGGAGTGTATCCTGGTTTGGTGAGACCCAGTACTTC.

The rearrangement links TRBV2 to TRBJ2-1; D might be TRBD2 (6 bases). Germline-derived CDR1 and CDR2 are SNHLY and FYNNEI. Trimming removed 4 bases from V and 1 base from J, with 8 bases in between. This CDR3 contains 14 residues. CDR3 nucleotide sequence: TGTGCCAGCAGTGTGGGGGGTTCCTACAATGAGCAGTTCTTC. Its protein is CASSVGGSYNEQFF.

V is TRBV27 and J is TRBJ2-5; D perhaps matches TRBD1 (5 bases). The V gene lost 5 bases and the J gene lost 4 bases, with 11 bases spanning the gap. CDR3 length: 13 amino acids. CDR1 is MNHEY and CDR2 is SMNVEV in the germline V gene (reference sequence). Here the CDR3 reads CASSARQIETQYF. CDR3 sequence (DNA): TGTGCCAGCAGTGCCCGACAGATAGAGACCCAGTACTTC.

J is TRBJ2-5 and V is TRBV27, with D perhaps matching TRBD1 (6 bases). Germline V CDR1 and CDR2: MNHEY, SMNVEV (reference sequence). V was cut by 4 bases and J by 5 bases, with 14 bases left in between. The CDR3 loop spans 14 amino acids. This CDR3 reads CASSWSTGGETQYF. The CDR3 DNA reads TGTGCCAGCAGTTGGTCTACTGGGGGCGAGACCCAGTACTTC.

V usage is TRBV27 and J usage is TRBJ1-2; 11 bases are a match to TRBD1. The CDR3 consists of 17 residues. CDR1 is MNHEY and CDR2 is SMNVEV in the germline V gene (reference sequence). In nucleotides, the CDR3 is TGTGTGCCAGGACGGATATATTCGGACAGGGGGCTCTATGGCTACACCTTC. Encoded protein: CVPGRIYSDRGLYGYTF.